The clone carrying this TCR beta chain was detected a few times. Antigen: not known. This specimen belongs to a study of blood T cells in healthy people across ages. Study background: Per every two T cells, about one barcoded beta molecule was captured by template switching.

For the second PCR, which ran for roughly 6 to 11 cycles, a sample-barcoded 5' primer and a J-beta primer mix were used. TCRdb passed the 5' RACE reads through MiXCR, listing each CDR3 protein once. This sample has 700,000 to 900,000 distinct CDR3 sequences, with 40% to 65% found just once. Findings and caveats of the study: Strongly correlated with naive T cell percentage was TCR beta diversity.

V lost 5 bases and J 4 bases, leaving 11 bases between the germline ends. Per the germline V gene, CDR1 is SGHNT and CDR2 is YENEEA. There are 13 residues in the CDR3. The chain joins TRBV11-3 to TRBJ2-5; TRBD2 might be the D (6 bases). The receptor comes from a man older than 75 in good health. Sequenced: blood. In DNA, the CDR3 is TGTGCCAGCAGCGGCGGGATAGGAGAGACCCAGTACTTC. Encoded protein: CASSGGIGETQYF.